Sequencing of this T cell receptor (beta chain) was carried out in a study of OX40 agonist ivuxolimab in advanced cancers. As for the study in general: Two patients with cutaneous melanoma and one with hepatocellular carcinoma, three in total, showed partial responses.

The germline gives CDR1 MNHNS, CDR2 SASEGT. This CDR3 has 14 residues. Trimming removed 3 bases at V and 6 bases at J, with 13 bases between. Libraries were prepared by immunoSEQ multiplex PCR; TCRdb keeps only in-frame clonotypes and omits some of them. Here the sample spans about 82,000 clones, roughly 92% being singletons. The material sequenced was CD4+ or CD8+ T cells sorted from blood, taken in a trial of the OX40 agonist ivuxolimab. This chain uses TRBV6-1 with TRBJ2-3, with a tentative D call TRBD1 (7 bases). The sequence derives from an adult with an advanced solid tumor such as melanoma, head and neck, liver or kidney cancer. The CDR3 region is CASSDRGRSDTQYF. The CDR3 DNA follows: TGTGCCAGCAGTGACAGGGGGAGGAGTGATACGCAGTATTTT.